Each of the 10 T cell receptor beta chains below was sequenced from the same sample in a study of blood T cell repertoires in COVID-19. Profiled with immunoSEQ multiplex PCR; TCRdb holds only in-frame clones, not every one. Of about 140,000 clones listed, 65% to 90% were seen once; the top ten hold more than 8.5%. The sequenced sample was peripheral blood. The receptors come from a man between 60 and 75 years old with active or convalescent COVID-19.

This chain uses TRBV11-3 with TRBJ1-2, with D hard to call. Germline V lookup: CDR1 SGHNT, CDR2 YENEEA. This CDR3 is 13 amino acids long. V lost 1 base and J 3 bases, leaving 6 bases between the germline ends. The CDR3 here is CASSLGQDYGYTF. The CDR3 coding sequence is TGTGCCAGCAGCTTAGGGCAGGACTATGGCTACACCTTC.

This clone appeared a single time. The chain has TRBV4-3 and TRBJ1-1, with D hard to call. Germline V gene data show CDR1 as LGHNA and CDR2 as YSLEER. V was clipped by 4 bases and J by 2 bases, with 8 bases between them. CDR3 length: 13 residues. In DNA form, the CDR3 reads TGCGCCAGCAGCCGTCTAGGAAACACTGAAGCTTTCTTT. Translation gives CASSRLGNTEAFF.

The chain is built from TRBV12-3 or TRBV12-4 and TRBJ2-2; D is unresolved. This CDR3 region has 12 residues. V lost 7 bases to trimming and J lost 1 base, with 4 bases between them. CDR3 in amino acids: CASTWNTGELFF. The CDR3 nucleotides are TGTGCCAGCACTTGGAACACCGGGGAGCTGTTTTTT.

This clone was picked up a small number of times. The chain combines TRBV10-3 with TRBJ2-7, with a possible D match to TRBD1 (6 bases). The CDR3 is 14 residues long. V gave up 7 bases and J gave up 2 bases, with 15 bases separating them. Per the germline V gene, CDR1 is ENHRY and CDR2 is SYGVKD. CDR3 amino acids: CAIKGESSPYEQYV. The CDR3 region has the DNA TGTGCCATCAAGGGGGAAAGTTCTCCCTACGAGCAGTACGTC.

The V and J genes are TRBV4-1 and TRBJ1-2; D remains unclear. This CDR3 is 17 amino acids long. Trimming took 4 bases from V and 0 from J, leaving 18 bases between them. Germline CDR1 MGHRA, CDR2 YSYEKL. In DNA form, the CDR3 reads TGCGCCAGCAGCCCCCGGGAGGACCCAAATGCTAACTATGGCTACACCTTC. It yields the protein CASSPREDPNANYGYTF.

This sequence joins TRBV24-1 and TRBJ1-2; 8 bases fit TRBD1. Germline CDR1 and CDR2: KGHDR and SFDVKD. The ends lost 4 bases at V and 7 bases at J; junction bases unmatched: 7. This CDR3 is built from 14 residues. In DNA form, the CDR3 reads TGTGCCACCAGTGACAGGACAGGGTTAGGTGGCTACACCTTC. Amino acid sequence: CATSDRTGLGGYTF.

This chain connects TRBV7-9 to TRBJ1-2, with 9 bases matching TRBD1. CDR1 and CDR2 from the germline V gene are SEHNR and FQNEAQ (reference sequence). CDR3 length equals 14 residues. Trimming took 5 bases from V and 7 from J; bases not matched to a gene: 8. The CDR3 loop is CASSRDRARRGYTF. The CDR3 nucleotides are TGTGCCAGCAGCCGGGACAGGGCGCGTCGTGGCTACACCTTC.

The V gene is TRBV19, the J gene TRBJ2-1, with TRBD2 identical over 11 bases. Trimming took 7 bases from V and 5 from J; bases not matched to a gene: 7. This CDR3 is built from 15 residues. Germline V CDR1 and CDR2: LNHDA, SQIVND (reference sequence). The CDR3 is CASTISGGANNEQFF. CDR3 nucleotide sequence: TGTGCCAGTACCATTAGCGGGGGGGCAAACAATGAGCAGTTCTTC.

The V gene is TRBV19, the J gene TRBJ1-2; no clear D gene. CDR3 length: 15 residues. Germline V CDR1 and CDR2: LNHDA, SQIVND (reference sequence). Trimming took off 0 bases at V and 5 bases at J, with 13 bases between the two ends. CDR3 sequence: CASSIDRGRIYGYTF. The CDR3 region has the DNA TGTGCCAGTAGTATAGACCGAGGGCGGATATATGGCTACACCTTC.

V usage is TRBV6-6 and J usage is TRBJ2-1; 7 positions match TRBD2. The V segment lost 0 bases and the J segment 3 bases; nucleotides outside the gene matches: 2. The CDR3 is 15 residues long. Per the germline V gene, CDR1 is MNHNY and CDR2 is SVGAGI (reference sequence). The CDR3 nucleotides are TGTGCCAGCAGTTACTCGGGAGGGGACTACAATGAGCAGTTCTTC. Translating it yields CASSYSGGDYNEQFF.